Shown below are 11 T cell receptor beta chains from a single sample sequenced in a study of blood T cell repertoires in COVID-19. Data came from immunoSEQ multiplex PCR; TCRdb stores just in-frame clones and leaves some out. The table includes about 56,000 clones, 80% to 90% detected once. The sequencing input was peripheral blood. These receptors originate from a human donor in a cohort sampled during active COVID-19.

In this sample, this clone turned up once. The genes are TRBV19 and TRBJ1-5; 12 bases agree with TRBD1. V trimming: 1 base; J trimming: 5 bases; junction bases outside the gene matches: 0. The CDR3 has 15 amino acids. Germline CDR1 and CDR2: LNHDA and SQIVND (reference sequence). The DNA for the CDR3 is TGTGCCAGTAGTATAGGGGACAGGGGGCATCAGCCCCAGCATTTT. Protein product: CASSIGDRGHQPQHF.

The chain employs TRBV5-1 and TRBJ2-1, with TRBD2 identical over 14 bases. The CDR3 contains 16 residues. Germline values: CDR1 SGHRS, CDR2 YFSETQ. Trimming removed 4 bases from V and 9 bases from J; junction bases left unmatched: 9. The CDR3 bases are TGCGCCAGCAGCCCAACGACTAGCGGGGGGGCCGCTGAGCAGTTCTTC. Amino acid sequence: CASSPTTSGGAAEQFF.

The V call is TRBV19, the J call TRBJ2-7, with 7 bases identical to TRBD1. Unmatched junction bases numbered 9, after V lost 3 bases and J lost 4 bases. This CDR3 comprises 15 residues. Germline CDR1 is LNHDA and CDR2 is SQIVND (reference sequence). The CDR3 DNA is TGTGCCAGTAGTATTAACAGGGGAACTCGGTACGAGCAGTACTTC. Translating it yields CASSINRGTRYEQYF.

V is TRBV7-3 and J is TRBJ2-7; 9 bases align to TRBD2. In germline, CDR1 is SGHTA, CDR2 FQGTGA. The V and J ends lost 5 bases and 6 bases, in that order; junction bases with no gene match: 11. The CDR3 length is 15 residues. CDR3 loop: CASSQTRTSVGEQYF. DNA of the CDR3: TGTGCCAGCAGCCAAACCCGGACTAGCGTGGGCGAGCAGTACTTC.

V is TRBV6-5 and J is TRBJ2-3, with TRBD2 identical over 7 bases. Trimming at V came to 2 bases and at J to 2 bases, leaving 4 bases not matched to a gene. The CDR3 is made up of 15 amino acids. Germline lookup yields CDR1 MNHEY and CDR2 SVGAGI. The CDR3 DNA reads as TGTGCCAGCAGTTACGGCGGGGGAGTCACAGATACGCAGTATTTT. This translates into CASSYGGGVTDTQYF.

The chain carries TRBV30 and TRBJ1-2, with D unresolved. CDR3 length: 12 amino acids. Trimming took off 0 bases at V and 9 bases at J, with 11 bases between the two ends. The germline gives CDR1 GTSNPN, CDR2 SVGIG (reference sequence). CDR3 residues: CAWSVNQASYTF. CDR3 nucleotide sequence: TGTGCCTGGAGTGTAAACCAGGCGAGCTACACCTTC. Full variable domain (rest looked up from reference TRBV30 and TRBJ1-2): SQTIHQWPATLVQPVGSPLSLECTVEGTSNPNLYWYRQAAGRGLQLLFYSVGIGQISSEVPQNLSASRPQDRQFILSSKKLLLSDSGFYLCAWSVNQASYTFGSGTRLTVV.

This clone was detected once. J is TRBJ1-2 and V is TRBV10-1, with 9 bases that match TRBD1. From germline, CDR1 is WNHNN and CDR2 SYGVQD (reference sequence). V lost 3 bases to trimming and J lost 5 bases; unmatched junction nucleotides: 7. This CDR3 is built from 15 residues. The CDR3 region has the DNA TGCGCCAGCAGTGACCCGGGACAGGGTTTTTATGGCTACACCTTC. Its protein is CASSDPGQGFYGYTF.

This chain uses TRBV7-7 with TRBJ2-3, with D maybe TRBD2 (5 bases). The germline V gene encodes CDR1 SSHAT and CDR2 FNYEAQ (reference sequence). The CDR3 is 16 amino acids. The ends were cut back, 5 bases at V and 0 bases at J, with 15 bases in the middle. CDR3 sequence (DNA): TGTGCCAGCAGCATTAGCGCGTTAACTAGCACAGATACGCAGTATTTT. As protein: CASSISALTSTDTQYF.

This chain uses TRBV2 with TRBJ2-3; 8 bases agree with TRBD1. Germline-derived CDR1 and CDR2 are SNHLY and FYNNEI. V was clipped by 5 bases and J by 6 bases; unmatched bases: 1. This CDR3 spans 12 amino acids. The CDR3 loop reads CASSRQGDTQYF. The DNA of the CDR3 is TGTGCCAGCAGTCGACAGGGGGATACGCAGTATTTT.

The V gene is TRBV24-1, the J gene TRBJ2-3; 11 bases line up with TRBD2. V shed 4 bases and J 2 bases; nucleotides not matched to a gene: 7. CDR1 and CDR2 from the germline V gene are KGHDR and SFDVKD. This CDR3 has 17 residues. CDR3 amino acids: CATSDSASGGSTDTQYF. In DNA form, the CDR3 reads TGTGCCACCAGTGACTCTGCTAGCGGGGGGTCCACAGATACGCAGTATTTT.

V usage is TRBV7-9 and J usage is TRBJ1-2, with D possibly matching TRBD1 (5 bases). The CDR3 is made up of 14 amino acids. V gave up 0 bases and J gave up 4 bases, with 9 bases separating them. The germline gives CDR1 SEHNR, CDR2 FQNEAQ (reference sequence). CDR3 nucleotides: TGTGCCAGCAGCTTAGCAGGGGCGCGCTATGGCTACACCTTC. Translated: CASSLAGARYGYTF.